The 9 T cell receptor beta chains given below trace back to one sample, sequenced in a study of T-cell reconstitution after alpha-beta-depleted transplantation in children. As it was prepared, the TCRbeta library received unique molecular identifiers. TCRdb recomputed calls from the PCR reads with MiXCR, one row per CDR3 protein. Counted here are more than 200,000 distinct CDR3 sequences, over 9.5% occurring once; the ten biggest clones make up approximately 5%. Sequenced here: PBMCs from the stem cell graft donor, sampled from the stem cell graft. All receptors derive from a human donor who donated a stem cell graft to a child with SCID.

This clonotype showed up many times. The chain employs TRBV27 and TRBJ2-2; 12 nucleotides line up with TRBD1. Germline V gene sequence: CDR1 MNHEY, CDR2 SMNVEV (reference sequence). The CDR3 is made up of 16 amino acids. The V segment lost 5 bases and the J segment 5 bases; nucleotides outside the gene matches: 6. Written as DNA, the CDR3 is TGTGCCAGCAGTAAGGGACAGGGGGCGAGGACCGGGGAGCTGTTTTTT. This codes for CASSKGQGARTGELFF.

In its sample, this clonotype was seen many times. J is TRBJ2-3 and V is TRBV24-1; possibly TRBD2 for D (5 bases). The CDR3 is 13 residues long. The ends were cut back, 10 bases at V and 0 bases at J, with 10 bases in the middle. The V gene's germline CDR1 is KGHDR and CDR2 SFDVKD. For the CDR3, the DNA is TGTGCCACAGCGGACCCTAGCACAGATACGCAGTATTTT. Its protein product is CATADPSTDTQYF.

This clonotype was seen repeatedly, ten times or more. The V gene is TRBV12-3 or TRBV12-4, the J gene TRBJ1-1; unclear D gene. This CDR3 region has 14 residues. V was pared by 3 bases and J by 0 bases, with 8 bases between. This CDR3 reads CASSFTGMNTEAFF. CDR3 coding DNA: TGTGCCAGCAGTTTTACGGGAATGAACACTGAAGCTTTCTTT.

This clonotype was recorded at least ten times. The CDR3 DNA is TGTGCCAGCAGCTTACAGGGGGCTACCGAAGCTTTCTTT. Encoded protein: CASSLQGATEAFF. The chain recombines TRBV5-6 with TRBJ1-1; 9 bases map to TRBD1. This CDR3 is 13 amino acids long. Unmatched junction bases numbered 4, after V lost 2 bases and J lost 8 bases. The germline V gene encodes CDR1 SGHDT and CDR2 YYEEEE.

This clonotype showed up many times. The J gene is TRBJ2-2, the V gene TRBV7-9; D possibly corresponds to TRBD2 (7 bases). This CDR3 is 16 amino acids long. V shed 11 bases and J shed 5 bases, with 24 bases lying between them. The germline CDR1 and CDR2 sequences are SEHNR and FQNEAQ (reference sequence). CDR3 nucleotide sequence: TGTGCCTTTTCGGACAGACCGAGGGGAGGGACCGGGGAGCTGTTTTTT. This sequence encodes CAFSDRPRGGTGELFF.

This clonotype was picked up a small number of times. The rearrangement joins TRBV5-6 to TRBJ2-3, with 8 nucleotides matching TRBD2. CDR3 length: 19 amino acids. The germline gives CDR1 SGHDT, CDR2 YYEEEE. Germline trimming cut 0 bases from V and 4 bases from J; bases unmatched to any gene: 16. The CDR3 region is CASSLAFGPGAGGADTQYF. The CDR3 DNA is TGTGCCAGCAGCTTGGCGTTCGGCCCGGGGGCGGGGGGCGCAGATACGCAGTATTTT.

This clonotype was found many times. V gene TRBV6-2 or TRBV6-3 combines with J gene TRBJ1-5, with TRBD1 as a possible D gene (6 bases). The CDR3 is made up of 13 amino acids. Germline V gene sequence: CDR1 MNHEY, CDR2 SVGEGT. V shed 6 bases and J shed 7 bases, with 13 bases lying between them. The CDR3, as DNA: TGTGCCAGCAGCCTAATGGGGGGCCAGCCCCAGCATTTT. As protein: CASSLMGGQPQHF.

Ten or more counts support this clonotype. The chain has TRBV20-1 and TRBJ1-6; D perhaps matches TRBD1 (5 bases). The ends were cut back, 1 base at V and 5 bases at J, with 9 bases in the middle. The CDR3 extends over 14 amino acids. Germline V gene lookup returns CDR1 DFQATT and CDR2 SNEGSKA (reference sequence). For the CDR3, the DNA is TGCAGTGCTAGAGGGGTGGGGGATAATTCACCCCTCCACTTT. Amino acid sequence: CSARGVGDNSPLHF.

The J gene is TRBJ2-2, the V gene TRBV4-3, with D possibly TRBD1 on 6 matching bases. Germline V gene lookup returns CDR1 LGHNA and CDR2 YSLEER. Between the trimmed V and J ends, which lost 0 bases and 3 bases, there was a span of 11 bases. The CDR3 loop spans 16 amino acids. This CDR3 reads CASSQEARGYTGELFF. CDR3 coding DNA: TGCGCCAGCAGCCAAGAAGCCAGGGGCTACACCGGGGAGCTGTTTTTT.